The clone carrying this TCR beta chain turned up a few times. The repertoire was sequenced with immunoSEQ multiplex PCR; TCRdb's copy has only in-frame clones and lacks some. The table includes about 130,000 clones, roughly 94% detected once. The data stem from a study of control samples from healthy donors and cancer patients. The origin of this receptor is a man aged 55 to 70 with colorectal cancer. The sequenced material came from PBMCs.

CDR3 amino acids: CASSLGQVVSGYTF. For the CDR3, the DNA is TGTGCCAGCAGCCTGGGACAGGTAGTCAGTGGCTACACCTTC. The V and J genes are TRBV28 and TRBJ1-2, with 8 bases fitting TRBD1. The length of the CDR3 is 14 residues. V lost 6 bases to trimming and J lost 7 bases; unmatched junction nucleotides: 10. Per the germline V gene, CDR1 is MDHEN and CDR2 is SYDVKM.